This T cell receptor beta chain is drawn from a study of PD-1 blockade in classical Hodgkin lymphoma. Study findings and constraints: Only CD4+ TCR diversity, not CD8+, had risen significantly by C4D1. Newly diagnosed patients were reported to exhibit reduced baseline TCR diversity relative to healthy donors. Complete responders entered with baseline diversity on par with newly diagnosed patients, the results showed.

For this clone: Its antigen is as yet unknown.

Assay used: immunoSEQ multiplex PCR; TCRdb lists only in-frame clones, some missing. This sample has around 23,000 clones; 80% occur once, and the top ten carry about a sixth. V lost 4 bases, J lost 2 bases, and 1 base stayed unmatched. This CDR3 is built from 14 residues. Germline loops: CDR1 SGHAT, CDR2 FQNNGV. Every one of the patients relapsed after autologous stem cell transplantation (brentuximab vedotin exposure was variable). The gene calls are TRBV11-2 and TRBJ2-7, with 11 positions matching TRBD1. The specimen comprised peripheral blood mononuclear cells (PBMCs), sampled before the second cycle of nivolumab. The receptor was isolated from a human donor with classical Hodgkin lymphoma. CDR3 DNA: TGTGCCAGCAGCTGGGGACAGGGGGCCTACGAGCAGTACTTC. Encoded protein: CASSWGQGAYEQYF.